Below, 17 T cell receptor beta chains from the same sample are listed, as sequenced in a study of shared clonotypes between healthy human individuals. Only in-frame clones appear in the TCRdb table, and some are missing; sequencing was by immunoSEQ multiplex PCR. Here the sample spans 950,000 to 1,300,000 clones, approximately 70% being singletons. The sequenced material came from memory CD4+ T cells sorted from blood. This sample's subset: CD45RA-negative fraction. The source is a man between 18 and 35 years old in good health.

This clone was recorded a few times. Other DNA sequences in this sample translate to the same CDR3. The gene calls are TRBV6-6 and TRBJ1-1; D gene uncertain. The CDR3 spans 13 residues. Germline V lookup: CDR1 MNHNY, CDR2 SVGAGI (reference sequence). V lost 2 bases to trimming and J lost 3 bases, with 7 bases between them. The CDR3 DNA reads as TGTGCCAGCAGTTACACGGGGTACACTGAAGCTTTCTTT. This sequence encodes CASSYTGYTEAFF.

The rearrangement links TRBV28 to TRBJ1-2; D unresolved. CDR3 length: 12 residues. Germline CDR1 MDHEN, CDR2 SYDVKM. Trimming removed 4 bases from V and 5 bases from J, with 8 bases in between. The CDR3 region has the DNA TGTGCCAGCAGTTGGACGGCTTATGGCTACACCTTC. Translation: CASSWTAYGYTF.

V is TRBV28 and J is TRBJ1-5; possibly TRBD1 for D (5 bases). The germline V and J ends were trimmed by 6 bases and 0 bases, with 9 bases remaining between them. The CDR3 has 14 residues. Germline loops: CDR1 MDHEN, CDR2 SYDVKM. The CDR3 loop is CASREGNSNQPQHF. CDR3 DNA sequence: TGTGCCAGCAGAGAGGGGAATAGCAATCAGCCCCAGCATTTT. Full variable domain (rest looked up from reference TRBV28 and TRBJ1-5): DVKVTQSSRYLVKRTGEKVFLECVQDMDHENMFWYRQDPGLGLRLIYFSYDVKMKEKGDIPEGYSVSREKKERFSLILESASTNQTSMYLCASREGNSNQPQHFGDGTRLSIL.

CDR3: CASSRASGATSYNEQFF. CDR3 coding DNA: TGCGCCAGCAGCCGAGCTTCCGGGGCTACCTCCTACAATGAGCAGTTCTTC. The genes are TRBV5-1 and TRBJ2-1; D may correspond to TRBD1 or TRBD2 (5 bases each). V lost 4 bases, J lost 0 bases, and 17 bases lay in between. Germline values: CDR1 SGHRS, CDR2 YFSETQ. This CDR3 is 17 amino acids long.

The chain uses TRBV6-4 and TRBJ2-7; 7 bases agree with TRBD1. Germline CDR1 is MRHNA and CDR2 is SNTAGT. V lost 1 base to trimming and J lost 5 bases; unmatched junction nucleotides: 5. The CDR3 is 14 residues long. CDR3 sequence (DNA): TGTGCCAGCAGTGACTGGACAGGTATCGACGAGCAGTACTTC. This sequence encodes CASSDWTGIDEQYF.

V gene TRBV30 combines with J gene TRBJ2-1; D gene unclear. Germline CDR1 is GTSNPN and CDR2 is SVGIG (reference sequence). The CDR3 is made up of 10 amino acids. Trimming took 2 bases from V and 8 from J, leaving 4 bases between them. The CDR3 loop reads CAWSTHEQFF. DNA of the CDR3: TGTGCCTGGAGTACCCATGAGCAGTTCTTC.

V usage is TRBV28 and J usage is TRBJ1-1; the match to TRBD1 covers 9 bases. With V trimmed by 4 bases and J by 3 bases, 3 bases remained unmatched. Germline V lookup: CDR1 MDHEN, CDR2 SYDVKM. The CDR3 covers 14 residues. The CDR3, as DNA: TGTGCCAGCAGTTCCGACAGGGGGGACACTGAAGCTTTCTTT. This encodes CASSSDRGDTEAFF.

J is TRBJ2-6 and V is TRBV10-3, with 11 bases matching TRBD2. V lost 10 bases and J lost 0; bases outside the gene matches: 8. This CDR3 is built from 17 residues. The germline CDR1 and CDR2 sequences are ENHRY and SYGVKD. The CDR3 coding sequence is TGTGCCACAGCGCCTAGCGGGGGGAACTCTGGGGCCAACGTCCTGACTTTC. It yields the protein CATAPSGGNSGANVLTF.

V is TRBV30 and J is TRBJ2-3; a weak D match, TRBD1 (5 bases). In germline, CDR1 is GTSNPN, CDR2 SVGIG (reference sequence). This CDR3 is 14 amino acids long. The ends were cut back, 5 bases at V and 2 bases at J, with 14 bases in the middle. CDR3 amino acids: CAWGPDTYTDTQYF. Here the CDR3 DNA reads TGTGCCTGGGGACCGGACACCTACACAGATACGCAGTATTTT.

To note about this clone: Other DNA sequences from this sample encode an identical CDR3 as well. V is TRBV9 and J is TRBJ1-4; D uncertain. Germline V gene data show CDR1 as SGDLS and CDR2 as YYNGEE. CDR3 length: 14 amino acids. V dropped 3 bases and J dropped 5 bases, with 11 bases sitting between them. CDR3: CASSARGGNEKLFF. The CDR3 bases are TGTGCCAGCAGCGCTCGAGGAGGGAATGAAAAACTGTTTTTT.

This clone was recorded a few times. The sample contains more than one DNA sequence encoding this CDR3. The rearrangement links TRBV5-1 to TRBJ1-3; no clear D gene. This CDR3 has 14 residues. Germline lookup yields CDR1 SGHRS and CDR2 YFSETQ. The V gene lost 0 bases and the J gene lost 2 bases, with 6 bases spanning the gap. CDR3 loop: CASSLGGPGNTIYF. CDR3 nucleotides: TGCGCCAGCAGCTTGGGTGGCCCTGGAAACACCATATATTTT. The variable domain in full, with the rest retrieved from reference TRBV5-1 and TRBJ1-3, is KAGVTQTPRYLIKTRGQQVTLSCSPISGHRSVSWYQQTPGQGLQFLFEYFSETQRNKGNFPGRFSGRQFSNSRSEMNVSTLELGDSALYLCASSLGGPGNTIYFGEGSWLTVV.

This clone came up many times. The V call is TRBV7-9, the J call TRBJ2-3; D assignment may be TRBD1 or TRBD2 (5 bases each). The CDR3 is 17 residues long. Germline V gives CDR1 SEHNR, CDR2 FQNEAQ (reference sequence). V lost 5 bases and J lost 3, with 21 bases in between. CDR3 nucleotides: TGTGCCAGCAGCCATTCGTGGGACCCTCCCCGTACAGATACGCAGTATTTT. Translating gives CASSHSWDPPRTDTQYF. Looking up the rest from reference TRBV7-9 and TRBJ2-3 gives the full variable domain: DTGVSQNPRHKITKRGQNVTFRCDPISEHNRLYWYRQTLGQGPEFLTYFQNEAQLEKSRLLSDRFSAERPKGSFSTLEIQRTEQGDSAMYLCASSHSWDPPRTDTQYFGPGTRLTVL.

V gene TRBV27 combines with J gene TRBJ2-7, with D tentatively TRBD1 (5 bases). The ends were cut back, 3 bases at V and 10 bases at J, with 19 bases in the middle. Germline CDR1 is MNHEY and CDR2 is SMNVEV (reference sequence). This CDR3 has 14 residues. The CDR3 nucleotides read TGTGCCAGCAGTTTTGGGCGAGACAGCTCAACTCAGTACTTC. It specifies CASSFGRDSSTQYF.

The rearrangement joins TRBV5-4 to TRBJ1-6; possible D gene TRBD1, 5 bases. Germline V gene data show CDR1 as SGHNT and CDR2 as YYREEE (reference sequence). Trimming removed 4 bases from V and 3 bases from J, with 14 bases in between. The CDR3 length is 16 residues. Here the CDR3 DNA reads TGTGCCAGCAGCGAGCGCGGGGGGTTCTATAATTCACCCCTCCACTTT. Amino acid sequence: CASSERGGFYNSPLHF.

CDR3 sequence reads: CASSFGGSSYNEQFF. CDR3 bases: TGTGCCAGCAGCTTTGGGGGGAGCTCCTACAATGAGCAGTTCTTC. V is TRBV5-6 and J is TRBJ2-1; the D gene is possibly TRBD2 (6 bases). The V end lost 2 bases, the J end lost 0 bases, and 9 bases lay between the germline ends. The CDR3 has 15 amino acids. Germline CDR1 SGHDT, CDR2 YYEEEE. The full variable domain, in which reference TRBV5-6 and TRBJ2-1 provide the parts outside the CDR3, is DAGVTQSPTHLIKTRGQQVTLRCSPKSGHDTVSWYQQALGQGPQFIFQYYEEEERQRGNFPDRFSGHQFPNYSSELNVNALLLGDSALYLCASSFGGSSYNEQFFGPGTRLTVL.

About this clone: Other DNA sequences in this sample translate to the same CDR3. The V and J genes are TRBV11-2 and TRBJ2-7; D might be TRBD1 (5 bases). This CDR3 region has 14 residues. Germline V gene data show CDR1 as SGHAT and CDR2 as FQNNGV. V lost 3 bases and J lost 0, with 9 bases in between. The CDR3 DNA is TGTGCCAGCAGCTTGACAGACGGCTCCTACGAGCAGTACTTC. This translates into CASSLTDGSYEQYF.

This clone was found a few times. The rearrangement joins TRBV18 to TRBJ2-7; weak D call: TRBD1 (5 bases). The CDR3 covers 13 residues. The germline gives CDR1 KGHSH, CDR2 LQKENI. Trimming pared 4 bases from V and 3 bases from J, leaving 10 bases between. The CDR3 region is CASSLDIFYEQYF. CDR3 bases: TGTGCCAGCTCACTGGACATATTCTACGAGCAGTACTTC.